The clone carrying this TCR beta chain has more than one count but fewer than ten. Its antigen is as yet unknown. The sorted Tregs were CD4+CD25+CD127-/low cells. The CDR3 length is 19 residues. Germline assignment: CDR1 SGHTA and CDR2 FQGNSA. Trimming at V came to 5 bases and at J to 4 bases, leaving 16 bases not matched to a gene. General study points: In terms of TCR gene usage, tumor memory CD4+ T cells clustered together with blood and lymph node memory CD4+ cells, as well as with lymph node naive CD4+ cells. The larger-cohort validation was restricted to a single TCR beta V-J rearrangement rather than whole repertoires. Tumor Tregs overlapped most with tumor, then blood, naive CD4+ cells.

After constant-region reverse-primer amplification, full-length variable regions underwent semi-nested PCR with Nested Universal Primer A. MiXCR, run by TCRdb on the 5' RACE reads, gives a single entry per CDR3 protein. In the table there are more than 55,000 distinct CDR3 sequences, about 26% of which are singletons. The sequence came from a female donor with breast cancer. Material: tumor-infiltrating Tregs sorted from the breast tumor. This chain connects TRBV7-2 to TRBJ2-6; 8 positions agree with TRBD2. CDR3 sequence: CASSPRFAAGGSGANVLTF. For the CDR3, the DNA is TGTGCCAGCAGCCCCCGGTTTGCCGCGGGAGGTTCCGGGGCCAACGTCCTGACTTTC.